Sequencing of this T cell receptor (beta chain) was carried out in a study of neurological immune-mediated disorders. This clonotype showed up many times. CDR1 is SGHRS, CDR2 YFSETQ, per germline. The V gene lost 0 bases and the J gene lost 8 bases, with 17 bases spanning the gap. CDR3 length equals 15 residues. The sorted libraries involved the use of about 930,000 CD4+ or CD8+ T cells. In each sequencing run, over 180 million TCR-beta sequences were generated from 15-18 subjects. TCRdb fed the 5' RACE reads into MiXCR, producing one record per CDR3 protein. The data hold under 50,000 distinct CDR3 sequences, with 11% observed a single time.

Sequencing was carried out using CD4+ T cells from blood. The sequence was obtained from a woman in her thirties with HTLV-1-associated myelopathy (HAM/TSP). The V call is TRBV5-1, the J call TRBJ1-2; possibly TRBD1 for D (6 bases). CDR3 residues: CASSLEGARGQGYTF. CDR3 nucleotides: TGCGCCAGCAGCTTGGAAGGGGCCCGGGGACAAGGCTACACCTTC.